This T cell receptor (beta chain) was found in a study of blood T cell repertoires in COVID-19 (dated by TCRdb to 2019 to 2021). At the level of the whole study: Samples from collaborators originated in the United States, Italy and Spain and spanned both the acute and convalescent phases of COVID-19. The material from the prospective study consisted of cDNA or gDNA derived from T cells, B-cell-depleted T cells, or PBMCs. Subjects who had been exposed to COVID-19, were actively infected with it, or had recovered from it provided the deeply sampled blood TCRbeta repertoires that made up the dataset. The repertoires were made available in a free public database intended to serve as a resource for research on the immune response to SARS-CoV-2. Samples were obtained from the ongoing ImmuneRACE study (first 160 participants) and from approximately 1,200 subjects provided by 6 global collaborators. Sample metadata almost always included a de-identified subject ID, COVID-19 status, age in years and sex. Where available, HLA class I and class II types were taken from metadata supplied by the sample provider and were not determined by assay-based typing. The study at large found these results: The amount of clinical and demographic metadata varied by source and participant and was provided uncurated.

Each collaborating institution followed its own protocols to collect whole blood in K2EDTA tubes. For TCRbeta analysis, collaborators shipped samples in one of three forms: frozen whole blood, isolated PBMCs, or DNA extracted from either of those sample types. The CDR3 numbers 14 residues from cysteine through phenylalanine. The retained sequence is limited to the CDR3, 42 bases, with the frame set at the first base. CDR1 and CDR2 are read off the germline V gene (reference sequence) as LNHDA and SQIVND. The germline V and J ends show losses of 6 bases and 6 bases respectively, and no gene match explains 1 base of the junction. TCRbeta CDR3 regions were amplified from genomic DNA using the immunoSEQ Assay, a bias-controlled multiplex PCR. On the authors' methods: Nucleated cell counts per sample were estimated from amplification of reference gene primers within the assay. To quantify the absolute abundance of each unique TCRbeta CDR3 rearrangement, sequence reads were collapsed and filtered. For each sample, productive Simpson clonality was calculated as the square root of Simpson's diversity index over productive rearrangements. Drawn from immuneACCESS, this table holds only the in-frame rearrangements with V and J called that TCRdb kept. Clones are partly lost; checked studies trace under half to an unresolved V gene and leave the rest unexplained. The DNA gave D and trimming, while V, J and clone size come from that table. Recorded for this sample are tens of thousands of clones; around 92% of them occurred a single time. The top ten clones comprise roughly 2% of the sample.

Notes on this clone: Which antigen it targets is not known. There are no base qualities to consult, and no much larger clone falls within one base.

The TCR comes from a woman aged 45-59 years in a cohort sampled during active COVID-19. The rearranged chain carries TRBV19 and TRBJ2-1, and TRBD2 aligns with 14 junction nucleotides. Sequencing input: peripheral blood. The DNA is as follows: TGTGCCAGTAGGACTAGCGGGGGGGCCAATGAGCAGTTCTTC. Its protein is CASRTSGGANEQFF.